The T cell receptor (beta chain) under discussion was sequenced for a study of T cell clonality in common variable immunodeficiency. General study findings and limits: Patient heterogeneity in the CVID cohort limited correlations between repertoire features and clinical complications.

CVID and control samples used equivalent genomic DNA input. Measured with immunoSEQ multiplex PCR; TCRdb has only the in-frame clones, and not every one. Singletons are absent from the sample, which has about 34,000 clones. Germline V gene lookup returns CDR1 LNHDA and CDR2 SQIVND (reference sequence). Trimming took 10 bases from V and 6 from J; bases not matched to a gene: 9. The CDR3 is 13 residues long. This clone has a count of ten or more. Antigen specificity is unknown. The read stops 3 residues short of the end of the CDR3; the missing end is completed from the germline J gene. The rearrangement uses TRBV19 and TRBJ1-5, with 7 bases matching TRBD1. The specimen was peripheral blood mononuclear cells. This receptor was identified in a person aged 18-70 years in good health. The CDR3: CATSRGVRQPQHF. Partial CDR3 DNA: TGTGCCACCAGCAGGGGGGTTCGTCAGCCC.